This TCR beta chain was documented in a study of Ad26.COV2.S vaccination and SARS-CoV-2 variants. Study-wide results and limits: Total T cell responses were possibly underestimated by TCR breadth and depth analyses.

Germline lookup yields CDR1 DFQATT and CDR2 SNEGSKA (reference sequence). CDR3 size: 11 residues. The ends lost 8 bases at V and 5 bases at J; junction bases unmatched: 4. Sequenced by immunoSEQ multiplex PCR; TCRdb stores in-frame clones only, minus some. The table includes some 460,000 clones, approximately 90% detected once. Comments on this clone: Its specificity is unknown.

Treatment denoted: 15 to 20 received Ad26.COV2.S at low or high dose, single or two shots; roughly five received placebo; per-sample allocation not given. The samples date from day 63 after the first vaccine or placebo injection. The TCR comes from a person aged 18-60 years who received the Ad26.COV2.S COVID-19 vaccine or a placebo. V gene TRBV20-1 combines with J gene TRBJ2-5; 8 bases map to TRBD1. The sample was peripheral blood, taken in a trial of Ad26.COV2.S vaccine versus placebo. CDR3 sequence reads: CSLDRVETQYF. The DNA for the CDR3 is TGCAGTTTGGACAGGGTCGAGACCCAGTACTTC.